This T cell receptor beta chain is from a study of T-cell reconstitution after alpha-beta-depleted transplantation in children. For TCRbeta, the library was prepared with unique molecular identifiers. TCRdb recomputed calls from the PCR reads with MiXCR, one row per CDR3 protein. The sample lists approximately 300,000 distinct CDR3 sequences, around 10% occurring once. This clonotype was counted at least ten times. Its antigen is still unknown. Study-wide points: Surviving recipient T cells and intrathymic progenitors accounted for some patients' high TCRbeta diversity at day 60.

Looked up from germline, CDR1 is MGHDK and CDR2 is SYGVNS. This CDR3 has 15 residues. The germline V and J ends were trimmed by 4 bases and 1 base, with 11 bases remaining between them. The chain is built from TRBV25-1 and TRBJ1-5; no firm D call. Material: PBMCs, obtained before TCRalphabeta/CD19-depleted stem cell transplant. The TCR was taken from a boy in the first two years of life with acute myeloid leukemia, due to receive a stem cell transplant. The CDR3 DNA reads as TGTGCCAGCAGTGTAAGGCAGTGGAGCAATCAGCCCCAGCATTTT. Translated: CASSVRQWSNQPQHF.